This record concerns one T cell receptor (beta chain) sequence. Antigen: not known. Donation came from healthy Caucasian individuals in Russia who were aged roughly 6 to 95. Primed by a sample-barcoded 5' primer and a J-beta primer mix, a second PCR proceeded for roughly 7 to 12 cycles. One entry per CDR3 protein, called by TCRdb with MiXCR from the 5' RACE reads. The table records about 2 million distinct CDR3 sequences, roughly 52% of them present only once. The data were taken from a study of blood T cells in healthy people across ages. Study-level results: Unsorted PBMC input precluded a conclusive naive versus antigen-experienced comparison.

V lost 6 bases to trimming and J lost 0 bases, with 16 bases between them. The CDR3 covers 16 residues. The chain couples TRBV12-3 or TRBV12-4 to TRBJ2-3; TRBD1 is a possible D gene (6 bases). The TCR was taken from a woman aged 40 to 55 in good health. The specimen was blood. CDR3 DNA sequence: TGTGCCAGCAGCTGGGCCGGGACAACAAGCACAGATACGCAGTATTTT. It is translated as CASSWAGTTSTDTQYF.